This TCR beta chain is from a study of blood T cells in healthy people across ages (dated by TCRdb to between 2014 and 2017). Describing the broader study: In model experiments, roughly one uniquely barcoded TCR beta cDNA molecule per two T cells was captured by template switching. Using deep sequencing normalized with unique cDNA molecular identifiers, the study measured how TCR beta repertoire diversity changes with age. The donors were divided into four age groups: young (average roughly 15 years), middle-aged (approximately 39), aged (about 60) and long-lived (82). Donors of different ages were randomly distributed across sequencing lanes to avoid experimental bias. The study analyzed two additional independent replicas of 1 million unique cDNA reads from the same blood draw for two donors, one aged 18 to 29 and one aged 80 or older. On the study overall, not on this receptor specifically: Because profiling used bulk unsorted PBMCs, naive and antigen-experienced compartments could not be compared conclusively. Estimates of total diversity based on one million sequenced T cells were regarded as lower bounds and as underestimates. Because donor CMV infection status was unknown, age-related changes in expanded clonotypes were potentially confounded. The percentage of naive T cells measured by flow cytometry correlated strongly with observed TCR beta diversity. Observed TCR beta diversity per million T cells fell roughly linearly with age, and a significant reduction was already apparent by age around 40. Compared with the aged group, the long-lived group had more naive CD4+ T cells, fewer expanded clones and increased TCR diversity, suggesting age selection.

The library relied on 5' RACE. The sequencing machine was an Illumina HiSeq 2500. A second PCR of roughly 7 to 12 cycles was run with a J-beta primer mix and a sample-barcoded 5' primer. A template-switch 5' adaptor carrying 12 random nucleotides introduced a unique molecular identifier onto each TCR beta cDNA molecule. At least 3 million CDR3-containing paired-end reads were obtained from each sample. First-strand cDNA synthesis was performed from all RNA using the Mint cDNA synthesis kit, with priming by a TRBC-specific oligonucleotide. Following uracil-DNA glycosylase treatment, a first 18-cycle PCR with universal primers M1SS and BC2_uni_R was performed on all cDNA. Per the original workflow: For normalization, 1 million high-quality reads were randomly selected from each sample, with every read carrying a distinct molecular identifier. Reads with shared molecular identifiers were discarded instead of being binned into consensus sequences. MiTCR, with a Q25 quality threshold and the strictest error-elimination algorithm, was used for CDR3 identification, clonotype clustering and error correction. Lower-bound total TCR beta diversity was estimated with a nonparametric unseen species model using Euler transformation. The public sequencing data were trimmed at Q25 with fastp and processed into clonotypes with MiXCR by TCRdb, which kept only in-frame beta chains. Merged by CDR3 protein, the rows form single entries marked with the most common genes and DNA. TCRdb assigned the V and J calls; the authors' analysis was not used. Recorded for this sample are about 1.1 million distinct CDR3 sequences; around two fifths of them occurred a single time. The ten most abundant clones make up roughly 13% of the sample.

As regards this clonotype: Its antigen is not yet known. There are no base qualities to consult, and no much larger clone falls within one base.

Donors were approximately 42 systemically healthy Caucasian individuals from Russia aged 6 to 90 years. Ten milliliters of peripheral blood were drawn from each donor into EDTA-treated Vacutainer tubes. Ficoll-Paque density-gradient centrifugation was used to isolate PBMCs, with at least 6.5 million per sample. Trizol reagent was used to extract total RNA from PBMCs, with at least 5 micrograms per sample. For every donor, flow cytometry on a PBMC aliquot measured the percentage of naive CD45RAhigh/CD27high T cells. The sequence derives from a man younger than 35 in good health. Specimen: blood.

The nucleotides are TGTGCCAGCAGTTTCTCTGACGGGCCGAGGTGGAGAGAGCAGTACTTC. It specifies CASSFSDGPRWREQYF. The chain is encoded by TRBV6-5 joined to TRBJ2-7, with the D gene not clear enough to name. The CDR3, from cysteine to phenylalanine, totals 16 residues. Only the CDR3 DNA is retained, 48 bases long and in frame from the first base. Trimming takes 4 bases from V and 7 bases from J, and the germline ends sit 23 bases apart. CDR1 and CDR2, per the germline V gene, are MNHEY and SVGAGI.